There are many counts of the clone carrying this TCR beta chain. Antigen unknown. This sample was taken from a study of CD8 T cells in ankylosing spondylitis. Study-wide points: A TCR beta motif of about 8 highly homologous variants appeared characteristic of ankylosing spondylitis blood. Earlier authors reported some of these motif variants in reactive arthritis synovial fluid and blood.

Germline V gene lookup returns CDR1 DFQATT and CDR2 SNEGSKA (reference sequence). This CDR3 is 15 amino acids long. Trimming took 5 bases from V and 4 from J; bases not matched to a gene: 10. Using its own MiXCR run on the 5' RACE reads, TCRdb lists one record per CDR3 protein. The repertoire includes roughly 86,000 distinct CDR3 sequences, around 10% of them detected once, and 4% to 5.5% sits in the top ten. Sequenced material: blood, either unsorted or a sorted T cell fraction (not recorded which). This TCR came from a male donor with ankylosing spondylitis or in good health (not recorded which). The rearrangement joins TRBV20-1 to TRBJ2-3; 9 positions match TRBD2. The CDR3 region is CSALPGLAIPDTQYF. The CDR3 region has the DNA TGCAGTGCTTTACCGGGACTAGCTATTCCAGATACGCAGTATTTT.